The 10 T cell receptor beta chains below come from one sample, sequenced in a study of cytomegalovirus exposure and HLA in healthy donors. In the PCR, 60 Vbeta and 13 Jbeta primers were used. Profiled with immunoSEQ multiplex PCR; TCRdb holds only in-frame clones, not every one. The table lists about 130,000 clones, 76% of them singletons. Source material: PBMCs. The receptors shown here come from a female donor in good health and CMV-seropositive.

This chain links TRBV6-1 with TRBJ2-2; D is perhaps TRBD2 (7 bases). Germline lookup yields CDR1 MNHNS and CDR2 SASEGT. Trimming removed 3 bases at V and 6 bases at J, with 11 bases between. The CDR3 sequence is 14 residues long. The CDR3 protein is CASSEGGRAGELFF. In DNA, the CDR3 is TGTGCCAGCAGTGAGGGGGGGCGGGCCGGGGAGCTGTTTTTT.

The chain uses TRBV5-1 and TRBJ2-3, with 9 bases identical to TRBD2. Germline V CDR1 and CDR2: SGHRS, YFSETQ. The CDR3 sequence is 17 residues long. J gave up 5 bases and V 4 bases, and 14 bases lay outside the gene matches. CDR3: CASSPLRGRGQGDTQYF. In DNA, the CDR3 is TGCGCCAGCAGCCCGCTCCGCGGGAGGGGGCAGGGAGATACGCAGTATTTT.

This clone has only a few counts. This chain connects TRBV6-5 to TRBJ2-3; D possibly corresponds to TRBD1 (5 bases). CDR1 and CDR2 (germline): MNHEY, SVGAGI. V lost 6 bases, J lost 1 base, and 8 bases lay in between. The CDR3 is 13 residues long. CDR3 sequence: CASRVGGTDTQYF. CDR3 DNA: TGTGCCAGCAGAGTAGGGGGCACAGATACGCAGTATTTT.

This clone is a singleton in its sample. V is TRBV6-6 and J is TRBJ2-3; D is undetermined. Germline CDR1 and CDR2: MNHNY and SVGAGI (reference sequence). The length of the CDR3 is 11 residues. V lost 8 bases, J lost 6 bases, and 9 bases lay in between. The CDR3 DNA is TGTGCCAGCCAAAGCCGTGATACGCAGTATTTT. Translation gives CASQSRDTQYF.

This sequence joins TRBV6-5 and TRBJ2-1; 11 nucleotides line up with TRBD2. The germline CDR1 and CDR2 sequences are MNHEY and SVGAGI. J lost 4 bases, V lost 2 bases, and 1 base had no gene match. The CDR3 covers 15 residues. CDR3 sequence: CASSYASGGYNEQFF. The CDR3 region has the DNA TGTGCCAGCAGTTACGCTAGCGGGGGGTACAATGAGCAGTTCTTC.

This clone was observed a few times. The chain combines TRBV7-7 with TRBJ2-2, with TRBD2 as a possible D gene (5 bases). CDR3 length equals 14 residues. V was cut by 5 bases and J by 5 bases, with 12 bases left in between. CDR1 is SSHAT and CDR2 is FNYEAQ in the germline V gene (reference sequence). This CDR3 reads CASSQRRSTGELFF. As DNA, the CDR3 is TGTGCCAGCAGCCAGCGGAGAAGTACCGGGGAGCTGTTTTTT.

The rearrangement uses TRBV4-1 and TRBJ2-1, with a weak D call TRBD1 (6 bases). Germline values: CDR1 MGHRA, CDR2 YSYEKL. The ends were cut back, 3 bases at V and 0 bases at J, with 12 bases in the middle. CDR3 length: 16 residues. As DNA, the CDR3 is TGCGCCAGCAGCCAGACAGGACTTCGCTCCTACAATGAGCAGTTCTTC. Translating gives CASSQTGLRSYNEQFF.

This clone was detected only a few times. The V gene is TRBV5-4, the J gene TRBJ2-3; tentative D call: TRBD2 (6 bases). Germline CDR1 and CDR2: SGHNT and YYREEE (reference sequence). The CDR3 has 14 amino acids. V shed 2 bases and J shed 1 base, with 8 bases lying between them. This CDR3 is CASSFRLGTDTQYF. The CDR3 DNA reads TGTGCCAGCAGCTTCAGACTAGGCACAGATACGCAGTATTTT.

This CDR3 is CASSLIGAGANQPQHF. The CDR3, as DNA: TGTGCCAGCAGCTTGATTGGGGCGGGGGCTAATCAGCCCCAGCATTTT. The chain joins TRBV7-2 to TRBJ1-5; possibly TRBD1 for D (6 bases). There are 16 residues in the CDR3. CDR1 is SGHTA and CDR2 is FQGNSA in the germline V gene. Between the trimmed V and J ends, which lost 3 bases and 4 bases, there was a span of 16 bases.

The chain couples TRBV5-1 to TRBJ2-5; 7 bases align to TRBD2. Looked up from germline, CDR1 is SGHRS and CDR2 is YFSETQ. CDR3 size: 16 residues. V was pared by 0 bases and J by 2 bases, with 7 bases of the junction left unmatched. The DNA of the CDR3 is TGCGCCAGCAGCTTGGAGCCTAGCGGTGTTCAAGAGACCCAGTACTTC. This gives the protein CASSLEPSGVQETQYF.